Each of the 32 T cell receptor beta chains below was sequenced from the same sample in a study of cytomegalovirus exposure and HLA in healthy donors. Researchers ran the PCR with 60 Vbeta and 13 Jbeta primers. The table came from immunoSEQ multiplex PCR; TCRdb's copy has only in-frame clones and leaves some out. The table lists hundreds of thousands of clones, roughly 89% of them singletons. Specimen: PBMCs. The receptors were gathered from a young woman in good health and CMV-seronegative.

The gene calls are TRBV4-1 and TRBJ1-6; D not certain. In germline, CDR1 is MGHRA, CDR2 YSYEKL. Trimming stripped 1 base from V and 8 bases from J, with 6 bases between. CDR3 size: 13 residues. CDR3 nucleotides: TGCGCCAGCAGCCAAGTTTTCGATTCACCCCTCCACTTT. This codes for CASSQVFDSPLHF.

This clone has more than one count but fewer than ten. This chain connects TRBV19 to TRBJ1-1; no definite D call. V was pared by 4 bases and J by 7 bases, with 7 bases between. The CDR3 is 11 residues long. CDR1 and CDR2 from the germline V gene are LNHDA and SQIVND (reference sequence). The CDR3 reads CASSRAHEAFF. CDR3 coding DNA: TGTGCCAGTAGTAGGGCCCATGAAGCTTTCTTT.

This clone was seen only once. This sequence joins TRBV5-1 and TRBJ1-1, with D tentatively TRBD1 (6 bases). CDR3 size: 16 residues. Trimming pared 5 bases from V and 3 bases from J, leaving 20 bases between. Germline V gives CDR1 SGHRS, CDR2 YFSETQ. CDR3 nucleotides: TGCGCCAGCAGTCCCGGTCAACAGGGAAGGGACACTGAAGCTTTCTTT. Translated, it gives CASSPGQQGRDTEAFF.

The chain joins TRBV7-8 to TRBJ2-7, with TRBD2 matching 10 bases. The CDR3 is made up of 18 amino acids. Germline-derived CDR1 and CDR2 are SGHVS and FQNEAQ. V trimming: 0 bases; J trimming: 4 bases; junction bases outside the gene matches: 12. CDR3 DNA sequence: TGTGCCAGCAGCTTAGCGTGGGTAGCGGGGGGATCTACTTACGAGCAGTACTTC. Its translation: CASSLAWVAGGSTYEQYF. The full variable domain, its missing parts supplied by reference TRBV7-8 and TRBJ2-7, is GAGVSQSPRYKVAKRGQDVALRCDPISGHVSLFWYQQALGQGPEFLTYFQNEAQLDKSGLPSDRFFAERPEGSVSTLKIQRTQQEDSAVYLCASSLAWVAGGSTYEQYFGPGTRLTVT.

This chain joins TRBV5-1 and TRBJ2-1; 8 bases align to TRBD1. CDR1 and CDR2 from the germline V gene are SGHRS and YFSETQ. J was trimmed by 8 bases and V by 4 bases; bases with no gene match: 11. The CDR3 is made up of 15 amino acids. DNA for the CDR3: TGCGCCAGCAGCGCGCGGACAGGGCGTGTCGATGAGCAGTTCTTC. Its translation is CASSARTGRVDEQFF.

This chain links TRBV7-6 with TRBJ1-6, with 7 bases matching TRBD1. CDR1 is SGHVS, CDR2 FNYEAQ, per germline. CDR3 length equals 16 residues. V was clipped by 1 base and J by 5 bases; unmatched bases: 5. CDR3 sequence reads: CASSLGPQGNNSPLHF. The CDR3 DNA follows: TGTGCCAGCAGCTTAGGGCCACAGGGGAATAATTCACCCCTCCACTTT.

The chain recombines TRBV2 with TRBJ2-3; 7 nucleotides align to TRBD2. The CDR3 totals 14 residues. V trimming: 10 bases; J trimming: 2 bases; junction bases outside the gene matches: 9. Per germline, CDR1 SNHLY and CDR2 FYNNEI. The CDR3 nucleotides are TGTGCCAAAACCTTAGCGGGCAACACAGATACGCAGTATTTT. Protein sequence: CAKTLAGNTDTQYF.

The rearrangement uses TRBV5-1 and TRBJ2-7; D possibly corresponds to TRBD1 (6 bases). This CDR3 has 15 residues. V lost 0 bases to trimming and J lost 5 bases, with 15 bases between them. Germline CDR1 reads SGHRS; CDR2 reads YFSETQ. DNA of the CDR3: TGCGCCAGCAGCTTGGCCGCAGGGGCCCTCGACGAGCAGTACTTC. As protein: CASSLAAGALDEQYF.

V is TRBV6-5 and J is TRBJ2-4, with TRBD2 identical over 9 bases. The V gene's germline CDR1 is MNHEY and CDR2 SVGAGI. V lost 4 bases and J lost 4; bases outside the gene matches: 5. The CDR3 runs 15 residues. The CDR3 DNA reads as TGTGCCAGCAGTTCCGTCGCGGGGGGGAAAAACATTCAGTACTTC. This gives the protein CASSSVAGGKNIQYF.

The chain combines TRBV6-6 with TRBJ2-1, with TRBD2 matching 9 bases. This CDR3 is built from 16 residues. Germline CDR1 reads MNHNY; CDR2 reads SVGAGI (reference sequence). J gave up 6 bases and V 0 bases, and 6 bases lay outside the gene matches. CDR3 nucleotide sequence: TGTGCCAGCAGTTACTCGTTGCGGGGGGGCCCCAATGAGCAGTTCTTC. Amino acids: CASSYSLRGGPNEQFF.

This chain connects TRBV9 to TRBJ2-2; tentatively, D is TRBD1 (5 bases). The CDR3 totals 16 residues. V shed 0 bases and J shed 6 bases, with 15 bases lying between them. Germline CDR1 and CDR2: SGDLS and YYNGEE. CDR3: CASSVAIQGKSGELFF. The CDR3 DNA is TGTGCCAGCAGCGTAGCAATCCAGGGTAAATCCGGGGAGCTGTTTTTT.

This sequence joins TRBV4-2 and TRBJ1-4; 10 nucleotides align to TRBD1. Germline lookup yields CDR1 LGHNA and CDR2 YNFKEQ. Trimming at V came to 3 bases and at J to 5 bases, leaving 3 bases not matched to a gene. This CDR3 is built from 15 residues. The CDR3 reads CASSQDRGGNEKLFF. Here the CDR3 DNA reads TGTGCCAGCAGCCAGGACAGGGGGGGAAATGAAAAACTGTTTTTT.

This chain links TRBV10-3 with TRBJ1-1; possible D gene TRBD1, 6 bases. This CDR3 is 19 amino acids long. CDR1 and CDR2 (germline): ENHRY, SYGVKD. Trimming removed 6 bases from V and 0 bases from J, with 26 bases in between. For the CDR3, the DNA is TGTGCCATCAGACGCTCGACTGTTCCGGGACAAGAAATGAACACTGAAGCTTTCTTT. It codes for CAIRRSTVPGQEMNTEAFF.

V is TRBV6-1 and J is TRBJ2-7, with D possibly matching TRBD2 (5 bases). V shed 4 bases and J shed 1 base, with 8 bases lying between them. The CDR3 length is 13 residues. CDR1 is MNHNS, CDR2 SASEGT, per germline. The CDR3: CASSVSGSYEQYF. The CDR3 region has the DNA TGTGCCAGCAGTGTTTCGGGGTCCTACGAGCAGTACTTC.

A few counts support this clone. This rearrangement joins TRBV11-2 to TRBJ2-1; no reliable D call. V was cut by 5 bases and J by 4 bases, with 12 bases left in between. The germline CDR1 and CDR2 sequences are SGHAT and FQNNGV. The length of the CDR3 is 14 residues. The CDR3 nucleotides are TGTGCCAGCAGCCTACTGACTTTGTACAATGAGCAGTTCTTC. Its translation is CASSLLTLYNEQFF.

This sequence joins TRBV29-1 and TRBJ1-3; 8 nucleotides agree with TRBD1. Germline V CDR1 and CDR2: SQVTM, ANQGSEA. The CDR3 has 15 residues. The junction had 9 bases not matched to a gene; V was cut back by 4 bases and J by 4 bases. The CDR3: CSVVTGGFSGNTIYF. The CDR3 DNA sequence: TGCAGCGTTGTTACAGGGGGTTTCTCCGGAAACACCATATATTTT. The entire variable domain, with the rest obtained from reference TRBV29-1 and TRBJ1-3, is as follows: SAVISQKPSRDICQRGTSLTIQCQVDSQVTMMFWYRQQPGQSLTLIATANQGSEATYESGFVIDKFPISRPNLTFSTLTVSNMSPEDSSIYLCSVVTGGFSGNTIYFGEGSWLTVV.

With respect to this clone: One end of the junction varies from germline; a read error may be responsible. The CDR3 sequence: CASSPGQVASGNTIYF. The CDR3 coding sequence is TGTGCTAGCAGCCCGGGACAGGTGGCCTCTGGAAACACCATATATTTT. The J gene is TRBJ1-3, the V gene TRBV7-7; TRBD1 aligns across 8 bases. The germline V gene encodes CDR1 SSHAT and CDR2 FNYEAQ (reference sequence). The CDR3 spans 16 residues.

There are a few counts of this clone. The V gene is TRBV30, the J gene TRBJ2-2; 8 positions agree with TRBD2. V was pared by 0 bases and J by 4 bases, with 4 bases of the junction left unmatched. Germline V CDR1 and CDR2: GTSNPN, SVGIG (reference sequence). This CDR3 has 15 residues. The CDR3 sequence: CAWSVGSGTTGELFF. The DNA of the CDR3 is TGTGCCTGGAGTGTGGGTAGCGGGACCACCGGGGAGCTGTTTTTT.

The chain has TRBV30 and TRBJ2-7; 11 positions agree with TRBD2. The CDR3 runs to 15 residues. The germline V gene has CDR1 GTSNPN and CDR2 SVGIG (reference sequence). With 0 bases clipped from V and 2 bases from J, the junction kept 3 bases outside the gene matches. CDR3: CAWSVSSGGTYEQYF. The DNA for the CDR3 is TGTGCCTGGAGTGTATCTAGCGGGGGGACCTACGAGCAGTACTTC.

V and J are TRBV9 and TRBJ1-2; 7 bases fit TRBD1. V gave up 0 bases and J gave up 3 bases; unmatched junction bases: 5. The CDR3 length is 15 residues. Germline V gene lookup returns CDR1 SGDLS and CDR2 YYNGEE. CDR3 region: CASSVGEGGYYGYTF. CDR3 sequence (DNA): TGTGCCAGCAGCGTAGGGGAAGGGGGCTACTATGGCTACACCTTC.

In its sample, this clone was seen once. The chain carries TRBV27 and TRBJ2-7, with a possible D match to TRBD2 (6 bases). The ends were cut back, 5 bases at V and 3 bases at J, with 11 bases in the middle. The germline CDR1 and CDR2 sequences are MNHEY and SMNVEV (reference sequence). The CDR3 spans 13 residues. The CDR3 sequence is CASSLTAGYEQYF. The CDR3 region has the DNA TGTGCCAGCAGTCTGACAGCGGGCTACGAGCAGTACTTC.

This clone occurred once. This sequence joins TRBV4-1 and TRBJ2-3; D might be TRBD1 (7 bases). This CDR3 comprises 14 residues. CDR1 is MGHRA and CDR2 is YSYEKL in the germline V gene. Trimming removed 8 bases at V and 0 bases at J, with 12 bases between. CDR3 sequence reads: CASQGGGSTDTQYF. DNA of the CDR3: TGCGCCAGCCAGGGGGGTGGCAGCACAGATACGCAGTATTTT.

This CDR3 is CASSLRTSGGNEQFF. The CDR3 DNA follows: TGTGCCAGCAGCTTAAGGACTAGCGGGGGCAATGAGCAGTTCTTC. The V and J genes are TRBV5-4 and TRBJ2-1, with 13 bases aligning to TRBD2. The ends lost 2 bases at V and 6 bases at J; junction bases unmatched: 2. This CDR3 has 15 amino acids. Germline CDR1 reads SGHNT; CDR2 reads YYREEE (reference sequence).

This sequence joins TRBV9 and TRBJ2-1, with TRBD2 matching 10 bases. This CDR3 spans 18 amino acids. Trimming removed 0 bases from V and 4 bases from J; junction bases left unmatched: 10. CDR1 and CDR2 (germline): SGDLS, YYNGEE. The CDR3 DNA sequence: TGTGCCAGCAGCGTAGGAACTAGCGGGGTAGAAGTTTACAATGAGCAGTTCTTC. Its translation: CASSVGTSGVEVYNEQFF.

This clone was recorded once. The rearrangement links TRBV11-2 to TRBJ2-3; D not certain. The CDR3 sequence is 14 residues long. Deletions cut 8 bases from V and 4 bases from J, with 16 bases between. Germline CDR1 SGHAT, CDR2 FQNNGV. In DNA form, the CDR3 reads TGTGCCAGCGGCGACGCCAGCCAGGCAGATACGCAGTATTTT. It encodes CASGDASQADTQYF.

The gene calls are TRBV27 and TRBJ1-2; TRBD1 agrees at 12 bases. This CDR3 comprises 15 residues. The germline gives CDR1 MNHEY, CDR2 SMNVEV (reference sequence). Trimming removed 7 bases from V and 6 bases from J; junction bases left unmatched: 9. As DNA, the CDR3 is TGTGCCAGCACCCCCTTAGGGACAGGGGGCCATGGCTACACCTTC. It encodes CASTPLGTGGHGYTF.

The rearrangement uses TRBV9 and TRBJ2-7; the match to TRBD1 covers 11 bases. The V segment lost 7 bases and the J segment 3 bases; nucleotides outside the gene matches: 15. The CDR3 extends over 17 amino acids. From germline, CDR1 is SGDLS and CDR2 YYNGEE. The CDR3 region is CASYADRGRDNDYEQYF. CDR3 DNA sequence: TGTGCCAGCTACGCGGACAGGGGGCGAGACAATGACTACGAGCAGTACTTC.

Written as DNA, the CDR3 is TGCGCCAGCAGCCAAGTGGGGGGATACTATGGCTACACCTTC. It codes for CASSQVGGYYGYTF. This sequence joins TRBV4-1 and TRBJ1-2; the D gene is possibly TRBD1 (5 bases). This CDR3 has 14 residues. CDR1 MGHRA and CDR2 YSYEKL come from the germline V gene. V was clipped by 1 base and J by 3 bases, with 9 bases between them.

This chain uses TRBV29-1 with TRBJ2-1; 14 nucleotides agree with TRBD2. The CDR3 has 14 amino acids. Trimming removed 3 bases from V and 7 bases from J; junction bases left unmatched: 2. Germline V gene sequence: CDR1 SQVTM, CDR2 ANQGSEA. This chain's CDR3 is CSVEGLAGENEQFF. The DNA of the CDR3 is TGCAGCGTTGAGGGACTAGCGGGGGAGAATGAGCAGTTCTTC.

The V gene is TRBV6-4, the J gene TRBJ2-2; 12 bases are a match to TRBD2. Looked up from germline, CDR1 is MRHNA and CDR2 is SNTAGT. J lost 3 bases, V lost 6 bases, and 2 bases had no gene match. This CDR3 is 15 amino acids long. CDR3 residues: CASRRLAGDTGELFF. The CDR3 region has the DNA TGTGCCAGCAGAAGACTAGCGGGGGACACCGGGGAGCTGTTTTTT.

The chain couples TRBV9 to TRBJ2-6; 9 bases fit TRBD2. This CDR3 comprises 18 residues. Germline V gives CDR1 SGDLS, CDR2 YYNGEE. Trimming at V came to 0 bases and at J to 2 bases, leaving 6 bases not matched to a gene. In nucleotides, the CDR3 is TGTGCCAGCAGCGTAGGGCCTAGCGGGGCCGCTGGGGCCAACGTCCTGACTTTC. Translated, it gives CASSVGPSGAAGANVLTF. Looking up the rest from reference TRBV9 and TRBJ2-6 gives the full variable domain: DSGVTQTPKHLITATGQRVTLRCSPRSGDLSVYWYQQSLDQGLQFLIQYYNGEERAKGNILERFSAQQFPDLHSELNLSSLELGDSALYFCASSVGPSGAAGANVLTFGAGSRLTVL.

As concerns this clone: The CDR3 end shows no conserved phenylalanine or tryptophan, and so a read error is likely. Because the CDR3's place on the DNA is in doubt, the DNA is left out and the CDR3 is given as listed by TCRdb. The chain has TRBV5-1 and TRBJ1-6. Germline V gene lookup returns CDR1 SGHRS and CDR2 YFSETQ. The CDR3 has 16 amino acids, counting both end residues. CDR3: CAIIPGATLGTGPGWC.